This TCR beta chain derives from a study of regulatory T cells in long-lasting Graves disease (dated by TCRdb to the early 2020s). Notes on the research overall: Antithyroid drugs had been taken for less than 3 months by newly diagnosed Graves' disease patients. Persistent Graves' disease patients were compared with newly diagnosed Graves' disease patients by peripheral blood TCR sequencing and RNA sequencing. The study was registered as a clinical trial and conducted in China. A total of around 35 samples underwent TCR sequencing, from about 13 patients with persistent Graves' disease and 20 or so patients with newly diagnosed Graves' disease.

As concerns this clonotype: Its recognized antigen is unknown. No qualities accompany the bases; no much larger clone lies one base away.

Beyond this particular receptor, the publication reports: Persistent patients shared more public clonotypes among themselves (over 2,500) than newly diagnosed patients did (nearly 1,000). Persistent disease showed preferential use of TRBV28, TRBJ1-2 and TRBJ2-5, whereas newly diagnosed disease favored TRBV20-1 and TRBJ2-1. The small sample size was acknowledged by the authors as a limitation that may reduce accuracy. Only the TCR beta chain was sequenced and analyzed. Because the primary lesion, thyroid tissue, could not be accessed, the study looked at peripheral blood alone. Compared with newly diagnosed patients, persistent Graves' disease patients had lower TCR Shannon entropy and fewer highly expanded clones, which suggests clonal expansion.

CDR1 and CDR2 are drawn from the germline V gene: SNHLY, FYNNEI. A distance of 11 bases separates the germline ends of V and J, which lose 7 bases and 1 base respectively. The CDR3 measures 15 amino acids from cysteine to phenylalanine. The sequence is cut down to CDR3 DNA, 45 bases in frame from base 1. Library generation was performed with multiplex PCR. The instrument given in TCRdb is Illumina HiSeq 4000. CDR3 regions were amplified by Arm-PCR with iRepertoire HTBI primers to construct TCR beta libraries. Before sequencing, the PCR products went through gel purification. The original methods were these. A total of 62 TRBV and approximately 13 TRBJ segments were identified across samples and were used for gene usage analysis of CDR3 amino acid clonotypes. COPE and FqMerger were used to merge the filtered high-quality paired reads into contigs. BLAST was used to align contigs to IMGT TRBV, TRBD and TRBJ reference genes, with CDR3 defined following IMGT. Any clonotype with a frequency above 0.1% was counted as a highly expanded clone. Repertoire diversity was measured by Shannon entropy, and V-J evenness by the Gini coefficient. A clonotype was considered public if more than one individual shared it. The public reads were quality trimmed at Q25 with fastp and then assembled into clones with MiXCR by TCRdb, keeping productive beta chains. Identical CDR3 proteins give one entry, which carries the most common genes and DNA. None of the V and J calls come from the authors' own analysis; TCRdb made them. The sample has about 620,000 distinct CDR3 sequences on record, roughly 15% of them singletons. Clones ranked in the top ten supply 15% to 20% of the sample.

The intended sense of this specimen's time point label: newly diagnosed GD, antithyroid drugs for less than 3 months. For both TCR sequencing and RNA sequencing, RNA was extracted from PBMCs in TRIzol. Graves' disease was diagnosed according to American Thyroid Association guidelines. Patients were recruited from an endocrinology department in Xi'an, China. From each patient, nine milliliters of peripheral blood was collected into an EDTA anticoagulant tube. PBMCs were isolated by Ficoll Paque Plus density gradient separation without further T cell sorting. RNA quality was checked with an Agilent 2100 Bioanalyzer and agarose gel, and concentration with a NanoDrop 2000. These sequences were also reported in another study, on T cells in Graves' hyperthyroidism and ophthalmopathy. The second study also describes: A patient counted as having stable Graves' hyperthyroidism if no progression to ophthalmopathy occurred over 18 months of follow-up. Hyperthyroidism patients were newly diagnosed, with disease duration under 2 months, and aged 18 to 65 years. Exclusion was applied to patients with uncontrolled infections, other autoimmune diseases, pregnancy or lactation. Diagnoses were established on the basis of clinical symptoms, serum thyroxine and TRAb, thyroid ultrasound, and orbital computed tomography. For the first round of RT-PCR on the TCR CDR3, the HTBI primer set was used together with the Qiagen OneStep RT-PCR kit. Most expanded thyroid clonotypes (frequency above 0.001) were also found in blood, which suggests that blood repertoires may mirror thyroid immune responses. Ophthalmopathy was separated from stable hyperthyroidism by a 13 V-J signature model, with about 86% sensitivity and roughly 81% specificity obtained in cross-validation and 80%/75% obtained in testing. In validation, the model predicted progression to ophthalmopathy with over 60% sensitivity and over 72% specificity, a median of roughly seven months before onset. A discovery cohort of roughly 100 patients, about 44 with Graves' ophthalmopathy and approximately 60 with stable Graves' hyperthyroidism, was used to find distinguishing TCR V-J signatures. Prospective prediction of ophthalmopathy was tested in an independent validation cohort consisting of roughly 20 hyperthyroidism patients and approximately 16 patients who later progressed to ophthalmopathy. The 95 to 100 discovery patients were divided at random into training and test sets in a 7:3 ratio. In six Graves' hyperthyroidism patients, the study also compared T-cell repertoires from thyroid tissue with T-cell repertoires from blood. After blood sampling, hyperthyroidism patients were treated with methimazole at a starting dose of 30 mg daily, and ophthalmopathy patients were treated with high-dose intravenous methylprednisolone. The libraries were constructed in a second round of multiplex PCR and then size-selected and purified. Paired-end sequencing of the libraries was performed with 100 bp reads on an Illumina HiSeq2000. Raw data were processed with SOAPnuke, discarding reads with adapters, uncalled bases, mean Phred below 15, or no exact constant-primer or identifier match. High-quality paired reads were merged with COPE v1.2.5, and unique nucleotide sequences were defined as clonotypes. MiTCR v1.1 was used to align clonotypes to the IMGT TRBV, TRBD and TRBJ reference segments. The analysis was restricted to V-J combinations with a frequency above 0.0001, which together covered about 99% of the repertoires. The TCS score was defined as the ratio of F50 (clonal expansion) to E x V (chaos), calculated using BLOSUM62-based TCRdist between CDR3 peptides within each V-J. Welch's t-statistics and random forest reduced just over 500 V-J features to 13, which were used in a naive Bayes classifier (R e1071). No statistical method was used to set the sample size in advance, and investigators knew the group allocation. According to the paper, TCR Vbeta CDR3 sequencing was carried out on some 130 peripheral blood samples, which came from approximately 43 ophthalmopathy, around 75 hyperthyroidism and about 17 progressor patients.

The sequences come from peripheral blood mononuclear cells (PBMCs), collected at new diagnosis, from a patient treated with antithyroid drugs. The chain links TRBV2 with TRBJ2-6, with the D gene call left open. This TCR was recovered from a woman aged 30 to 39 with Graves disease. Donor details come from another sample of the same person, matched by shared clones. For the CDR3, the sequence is CASTLMTSGANVLTF. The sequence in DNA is TGTGCCAGCACCCTCATGACATCTGGGGCCAACGTCCTGACTTTC. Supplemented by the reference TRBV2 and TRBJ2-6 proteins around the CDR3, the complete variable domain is EPEVTQTPSHQVTQMGQEVILRCVPISNHLYFYWYRQILGQKVEFLVSFYNNEISEKSEIFDDQFSVERPDGSNFTLKIRSTKLEDSAMYFCASTLMTSGANVLTFGAGSRLTVL.